Reported below is one TCR beta chain. Its antigen is currently unknown. This specimen belongs to a study of cytomegalovirus exposure and HLA in healthy donors. PCR primers comprised 60 Vbeta and 13 Jbeta primers. Sequencing used immunoSEQ multiplex PCR; TCRdb keeps in-frame clones, though not all of them. The table shows hundreds of thousands of clones, with over 75% occurring only once. CDR3 length: 16 amino acids. The V and J ends lost 3 bases and 6 bases, in that order; junction bases with no gene match: 6. Germline V CDR1 and CDR2: SGDLS, YYNGEE. The study sampled nominally healthy donors, though unrecorded immune exposures were likely. General study points: In a later analysis, at a false discovery rate of 0.05, roughly 18,000 TCR beta sequences were associated with HLA alleles. In a later analysis, parvovirus B19, influenza, CMV and Epstein-Barr virus appeared linked to several top co-occurrence clusters. TRBV6-2, TRBV6-3 and other indistinguishable V segments were excluded.

The sequenced sample consisted of PBMCs. The origin of this receptor is a boy between 10 and 17 years old in good health and CMV-seronegative. V is TRBV9 and J is TRBJ2-1; 13 bases are shared with TRBD2. CDR3 sequence reads: CASSETGTSGVNEQFF. CDR3 DNA sequence: TGTGCCAGCAGCGAAACCGGGACTAGCGGGGTCAATGAGCAGTTCTTC.